This T cell receptor (beta chain) emerged from a study of vaccination and CD4 T cells after COVID-19 (dated by TCRdb to between 2021 and 2024). About the investigation overall: The convalescent cohort included six males and four females, with two Hispanic individuals, seven Caucasians, two Asians and one multiracial person. Two doses of either the Pfizer-BioNTech BNT162b2 vaccine (n=8) or the Moderna mRNA-1273 vaccine (n=2) were administered to participants. Post-COVID blood samples from convalescent patients were collected a median of around 100 days after diagnosis, with a range of roughly 35 to 170 days. Post-vaccine blood samples were collected a median of around 10 weeks after the second vaccine dose, ranging from 14 to 241 days. Culture stimuli were overlapping spike peptide pools from SARS-CoV-2 and from the common cold coronaviruses HCoV-NL63, HCoV-OC43 and HCoV-229E. In control cultures, a CEFX viral epitope pool was used as positive control, an HIV-1 Nef peptide pool was used as negative control, or no peptide was added. In under 13 COVID-19 convalescent patients and a handful of infection-naive healthy vaccine recipients, researchers compared the spike-specific CD4+ TCR repertoire from before mRNA vaccination with the repertoire from after.

Points on this clonotype: Its recognized antigen is unknown. Base qualities are missing; no much larger clone stands one base away.

CDR1 is given as ENHRY and CDR2 as SYGVKD, both from the germline V gene. The CDR3 sequence holds 17 residues, the cysteine and phenylalanine included. Only the CDR3 DNA is retained, 51 bases long and in frame from the first base. Ends trimmed: V by 3 bases, J by 1 base; bases unmatched to a gene: 10. In light of the paper, this sample's treatment or condition label describes: roughly ten-day PBMC culture with coronavirus spike peptide pools or control peptides (ViraFEST assay). To expand antigen-specific T cells with peptide pools and then pick out the expanded clonotypes through TCR sequencing, the study relied on the ViraFEST assay. Negative nucleocapsid antibody tests taken both before and after vaccination confirmed that the healthy vaccine recipients had no prior SARS-CoV-2 infection. Each well held around 2.1 million PBMCs cultured with roughly 9.2 ug/ml peptide pools in IMDM containing around 4.5% human AB serum and roughly 10 IU/ml IL-2. Half of the culture medium was replaced with fresh IL-2-containing medium on days 3 and 7. Once the cells had been in culture for 10 days, the EasySep CD4+ T cell isolation kit was used to isolate CD4+ T cells by negative selection. Ficoll-Paque Plus gradient centrifugation was used to isolate PBMCs from whole blood, and the isolated PBMCs were then either used fresh or cryopreserved at -140C. Each culture condition was generally run in triplicate wells.

Receptor libraries were prepared by PCR. DNA from cultured CD4+ T cells was subjected to TCR sequencing with the Oncomine TCR Beta short-read assay at the Johns Hopkins FTIC core. The QIAamp micro DNA kit was used to extract genomic DNA from the cultured CD4+ T cells. Oncomine TCR Beta libraries made from cultured CD4+ T cells were pooled using unique dual indexes and sequenced on an Illumina iSeq 100. Processing in the source paper ran as follows. Non-productive sequences were removed, and CDR3s not starting with C, not ending with F or W, or shorter than 7 amino acids were discarded. The MANAFEST web application was used to identify antigen-specific clonotypes by comparing peptide-stimulated wells against reference wells and other culture wells. Positive clones required FDR below 0.05, an odds ratio above 5, and productive frequency above 0.1% in at least two of three replicate wells. A clonotype counted as cross-reactive if it showed significant expansion both in the SARS-CoV-2 spike wells and in at least one common cold coronavirus spike condition. Similarity between CDR3 sequences was evaluated in R version 3.6.1 using Levenshtein distances (stringdist) and unrooted phylogenetic trees (ape). TCRdb handled the public reads itself, with Q25 trimming in fastp and clone calling in MiXCR, and kept productive beta chains. Here each entry gathers all rows of one CDR3 protein and keeps the most common genes and DNA. The V and J calls and clone size are TCRdb's, not the authors'. Recorded for this sample are 25,000 or so distinct CDR3 sequences; 40% to 50% of them occurred a single time. The ten most abundant clones make up about 18% of the sample.

General study outcomes and caveats: In convalescent patients, a median about 84% of post-vaccine SARS-CoV-2-reactive clones were detected only after vaccination, and vaccine-specific priming was suggested by this finding. Only a relatively small number of convalescent patients were included in the study, and early timepoints following natural infection were not analyzed. An increase in the median number of SARS-CoV-2-reactive clonotypes from around 20 after infection to a few dozen after vaccination was observed, but the change was not found to be significant. In convalescent patients, nearly all vaccine-specific clones (304 of 307) were found to be mono-reactive for SARS-CoV-2 spike rather than cross-reactive with common cold coronaviruses.

The receptor's source is a human donor who received a COVID-19 vaccine. The sequence links TRBV10-3 to TRBJ2-5, with 8 central nucleotides matching TRBD2. Sequenced here: CD4+ T cells from blood, cultured in vitro, sampled before SARS-CoV-2 vaccination. The DNA sequence reads TGTGCCATCAGTGATTCACGGATAGCGGGGATCCAAGAGACCCAGTACTTC. Translated, it reads CAISDSRIAGIQETQYF.